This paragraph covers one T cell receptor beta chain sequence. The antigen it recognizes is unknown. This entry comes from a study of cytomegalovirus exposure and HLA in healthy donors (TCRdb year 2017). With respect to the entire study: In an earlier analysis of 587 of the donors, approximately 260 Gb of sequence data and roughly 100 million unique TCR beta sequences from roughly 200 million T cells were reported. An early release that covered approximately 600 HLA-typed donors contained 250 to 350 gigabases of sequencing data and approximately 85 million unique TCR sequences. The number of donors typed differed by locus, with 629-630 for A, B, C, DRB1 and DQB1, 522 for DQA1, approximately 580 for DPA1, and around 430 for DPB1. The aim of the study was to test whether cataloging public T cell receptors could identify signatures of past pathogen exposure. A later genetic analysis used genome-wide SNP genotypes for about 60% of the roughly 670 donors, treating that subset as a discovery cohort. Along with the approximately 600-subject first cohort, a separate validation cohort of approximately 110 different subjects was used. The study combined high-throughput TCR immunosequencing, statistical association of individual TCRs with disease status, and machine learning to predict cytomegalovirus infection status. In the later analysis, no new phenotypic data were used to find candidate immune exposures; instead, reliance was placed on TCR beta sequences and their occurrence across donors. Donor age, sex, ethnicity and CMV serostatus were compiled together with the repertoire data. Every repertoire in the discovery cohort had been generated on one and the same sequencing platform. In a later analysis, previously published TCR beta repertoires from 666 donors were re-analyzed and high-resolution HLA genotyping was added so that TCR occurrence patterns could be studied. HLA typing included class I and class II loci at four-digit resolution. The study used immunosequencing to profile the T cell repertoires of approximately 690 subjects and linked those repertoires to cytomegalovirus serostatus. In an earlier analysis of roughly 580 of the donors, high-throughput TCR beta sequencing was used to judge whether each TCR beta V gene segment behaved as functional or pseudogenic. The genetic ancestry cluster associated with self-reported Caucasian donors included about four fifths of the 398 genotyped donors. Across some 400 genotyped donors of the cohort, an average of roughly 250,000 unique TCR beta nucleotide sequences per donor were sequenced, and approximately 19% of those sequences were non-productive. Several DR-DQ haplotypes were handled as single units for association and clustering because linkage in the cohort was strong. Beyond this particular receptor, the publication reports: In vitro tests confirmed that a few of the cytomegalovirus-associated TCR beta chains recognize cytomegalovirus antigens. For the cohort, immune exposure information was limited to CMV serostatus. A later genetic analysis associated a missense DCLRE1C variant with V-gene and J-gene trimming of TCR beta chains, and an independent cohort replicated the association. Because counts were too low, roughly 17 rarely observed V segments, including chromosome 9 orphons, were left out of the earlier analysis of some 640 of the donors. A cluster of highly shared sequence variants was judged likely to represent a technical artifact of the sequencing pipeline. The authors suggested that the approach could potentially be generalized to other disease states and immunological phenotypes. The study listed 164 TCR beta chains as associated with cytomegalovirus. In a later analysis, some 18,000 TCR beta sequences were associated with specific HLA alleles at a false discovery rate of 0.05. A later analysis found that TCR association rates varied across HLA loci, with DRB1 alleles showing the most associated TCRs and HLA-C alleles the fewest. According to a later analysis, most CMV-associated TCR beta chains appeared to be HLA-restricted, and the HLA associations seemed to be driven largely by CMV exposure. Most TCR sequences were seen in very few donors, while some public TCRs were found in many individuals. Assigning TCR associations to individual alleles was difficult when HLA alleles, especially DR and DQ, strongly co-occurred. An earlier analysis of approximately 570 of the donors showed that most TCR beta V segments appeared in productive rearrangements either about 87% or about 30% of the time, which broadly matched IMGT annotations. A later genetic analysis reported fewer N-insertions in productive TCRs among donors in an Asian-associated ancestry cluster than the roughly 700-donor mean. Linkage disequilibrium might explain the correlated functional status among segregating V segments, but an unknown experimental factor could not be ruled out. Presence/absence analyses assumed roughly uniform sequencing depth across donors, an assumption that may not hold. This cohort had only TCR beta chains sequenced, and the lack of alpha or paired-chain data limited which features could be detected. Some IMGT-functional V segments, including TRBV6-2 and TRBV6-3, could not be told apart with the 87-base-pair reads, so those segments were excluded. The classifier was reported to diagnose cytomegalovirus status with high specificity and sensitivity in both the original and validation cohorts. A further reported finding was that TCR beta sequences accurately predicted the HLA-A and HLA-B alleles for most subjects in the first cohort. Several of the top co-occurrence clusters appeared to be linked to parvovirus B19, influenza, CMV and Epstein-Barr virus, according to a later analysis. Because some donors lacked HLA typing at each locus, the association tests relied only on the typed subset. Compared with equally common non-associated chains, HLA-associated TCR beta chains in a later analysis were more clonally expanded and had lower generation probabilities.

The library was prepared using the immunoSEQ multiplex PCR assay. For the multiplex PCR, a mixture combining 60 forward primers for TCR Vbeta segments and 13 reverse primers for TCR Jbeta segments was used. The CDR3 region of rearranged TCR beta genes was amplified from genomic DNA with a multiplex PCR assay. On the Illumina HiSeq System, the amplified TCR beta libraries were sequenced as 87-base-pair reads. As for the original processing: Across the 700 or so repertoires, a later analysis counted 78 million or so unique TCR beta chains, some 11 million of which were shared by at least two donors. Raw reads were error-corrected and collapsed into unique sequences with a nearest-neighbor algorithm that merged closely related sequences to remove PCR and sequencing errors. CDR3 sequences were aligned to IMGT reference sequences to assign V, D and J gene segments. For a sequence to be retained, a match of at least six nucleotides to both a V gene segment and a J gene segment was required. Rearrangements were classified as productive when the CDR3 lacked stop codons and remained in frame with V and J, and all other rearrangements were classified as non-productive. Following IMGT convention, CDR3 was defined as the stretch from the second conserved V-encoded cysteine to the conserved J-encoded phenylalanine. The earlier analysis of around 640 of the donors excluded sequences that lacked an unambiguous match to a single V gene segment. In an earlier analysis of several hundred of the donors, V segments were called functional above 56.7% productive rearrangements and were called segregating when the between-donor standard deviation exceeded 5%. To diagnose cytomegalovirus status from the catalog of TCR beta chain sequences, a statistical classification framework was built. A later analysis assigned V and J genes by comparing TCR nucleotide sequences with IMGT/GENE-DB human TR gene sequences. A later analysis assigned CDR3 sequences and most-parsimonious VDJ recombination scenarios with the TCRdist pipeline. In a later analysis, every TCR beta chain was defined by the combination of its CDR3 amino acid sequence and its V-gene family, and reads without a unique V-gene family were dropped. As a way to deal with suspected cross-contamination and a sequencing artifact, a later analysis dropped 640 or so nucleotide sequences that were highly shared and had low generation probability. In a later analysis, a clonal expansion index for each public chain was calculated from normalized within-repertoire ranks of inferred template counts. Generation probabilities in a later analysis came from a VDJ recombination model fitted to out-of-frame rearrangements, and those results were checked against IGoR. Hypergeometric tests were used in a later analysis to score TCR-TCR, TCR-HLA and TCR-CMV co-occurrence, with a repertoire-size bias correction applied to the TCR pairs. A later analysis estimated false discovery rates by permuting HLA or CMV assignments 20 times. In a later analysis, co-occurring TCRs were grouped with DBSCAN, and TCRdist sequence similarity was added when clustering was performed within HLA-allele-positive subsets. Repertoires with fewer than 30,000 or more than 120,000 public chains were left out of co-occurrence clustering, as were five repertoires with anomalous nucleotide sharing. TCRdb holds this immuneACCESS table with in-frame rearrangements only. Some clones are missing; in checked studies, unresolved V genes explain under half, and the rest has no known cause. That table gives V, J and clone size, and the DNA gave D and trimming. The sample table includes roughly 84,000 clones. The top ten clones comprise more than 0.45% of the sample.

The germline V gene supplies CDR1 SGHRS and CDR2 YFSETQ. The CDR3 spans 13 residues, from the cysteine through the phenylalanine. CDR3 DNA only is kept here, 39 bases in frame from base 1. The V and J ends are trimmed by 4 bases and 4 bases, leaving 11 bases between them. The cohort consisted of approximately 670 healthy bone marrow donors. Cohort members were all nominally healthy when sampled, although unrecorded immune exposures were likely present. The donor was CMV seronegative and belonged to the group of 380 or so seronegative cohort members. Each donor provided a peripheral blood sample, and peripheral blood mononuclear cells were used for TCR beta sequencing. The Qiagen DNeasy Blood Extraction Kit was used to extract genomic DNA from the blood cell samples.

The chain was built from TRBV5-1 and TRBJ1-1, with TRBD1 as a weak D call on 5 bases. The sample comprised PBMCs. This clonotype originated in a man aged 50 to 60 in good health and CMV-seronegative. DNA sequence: TGCGCCAGCAGCAAGGGTGGGGCCACTGAAGCTTTCTTT. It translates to CASSKGGATEAFF. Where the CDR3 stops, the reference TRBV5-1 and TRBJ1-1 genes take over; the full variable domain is KAGVTQTPRYLIKTRGQQVTLSCSPISGHRSVSWYQQTPGQGLQFLFEYFSETQRNKGNFPGRFSGRQFSNSRSEMNVSTLELGDSALYLCASSKGGATEAFFGQGTRLTVV.